This is a list of T cell receptor beta chains from one sample in a study of technical replicates of blood from a handful of donors. Sequencing used immunoSEQ multiplex PCR; TCRdb keeps in-frame clones, though not all of them. In the table there are approximately 76,000 clones, roughly 91% of which are singletons. Sequenced input: T cells isolated from PBMCs. The source is a human donor in good health. Both conserved end residues are part of each CDR3. Each record gives: D gene, V gene, clone size, CDR3 protein. A D gene is named only where the DNA matches it firmly. Size values are once, few and many counts, or a class for expanded clones, and some rows have none.

>TRBD2|TRBV7-9|-
CASSLPQEREYSGELFF
>-|TRBV5-4|-
CASSEQNTEAFF
>TRBD2|TRBV28|once
CASSPRLAPYEQYF
>-|TRBV11-2|-
CASSLTRGSEQYF
>TRBD1|TRBV4-1|-
CASSQVGTGDYGYTF
>-|TRBV12-2|once
CASRLDWLFWQFF
>TRBD2|TRBV11-2|-
CASRLRGTSSTDTQYF
>-|TRBV4-1|-
CASSQEVQDNEQFF
>-|TRBV11-2|-
CASSRWGEDTGELFF
>-|TRBV30|-
CAWSPGVLYGYTF
>TRBD2|TRBV7-9|-
CASSSWALAGGLTQYF
>TRBD2|TRBV6-1|-
CASSGTTSGTIYEQYF
>-|TRBV5-4|-
CASSLKRDEKLFF
>-|TRBV27|-
CASSRLQDEQFF
>-|TRBV27|few
CASSFYGADEAFF
>-|TRBV15|-
CATGEGGYGYTF
>-|TRBV7-9|-
CASSLDGTDTQYF
>-|TRBV19|-
CASKRGPPGNTIYF
>TRBD1|TRBV28|-
CASSMDRGPEKLFF
>TRBD2|TRBV27|once
CASSSRTSGRIYEQFF
>TRBD1|TRBV11-2|-
CASSLGQLANTGELFF
>TRBD1|TRBV9|-
CASSLRTGTSGANVLTF
>-|TRBV4-1|-
CASRQGVGTRATNTEAFF
>TRBD2|TRBV19|-
CATGTSIPYNEQFF
>-|TRBV11-2|once
CASSTGTYEQYF
>TRBD1|TRBV19|-
CASSRKQGISNQPQHF
>-|TRBV6-6|-
CASRLYQGNQPQHF
>-|TRBV2|once
CASRSDNEQFF
>-|TRBV19|-
CASSIDREAGNTIYF
>TRBD2|TRBV27|-
CASSFGLAGGETQYF
>-|TRBV4-1|-
CASSQVSRFSPQHF
>-|TRBV5-4|-
CASSLIEETQYF
>TRBD1|TRBV2|-
CASSEAGQGVNTEAFF
>TRBD2|TRBV5-1|-
CASRRSGTYNEQFF
>-|TRBV11-2|-
CASSPLSGKLFF
>TRBD2|TRBV13|-
CASSRGLENEQFF
>-|TRBV7-7|-
CASTGDIQHTGELFF
>-|TRBV29-1|-
CSVDQRQSGYTF
>-|TRBV7-9|once
CASRKGAGAFYNEQFF
>TRBD1|TRBV29-1|-
CSVHVPGQGSHGELFF
>-|TRBV2|-
CASSDTGVETQYF
>TRBD1|TRBV28|-
CASRTGGKEKLFF
>-|TRBV19|once
CASRAGARREATNEKLFF
>TRBD1|TRBV5-1|-
CASSLDTGVNYNEQFF
>-|TRBV6-4|-
CASREPPGTARETQYF
>-|TRBV9|-
CASSPRRGSPLHF
>TRBD2|TRBV5-1|-
CASSPPLSGGANEQFF
>-|TRBV28|-
CASSPQGFNQPQHF
>TRBD2|TRBV4-2|once
CASSPRTVLAGPNSTDTQYF
>TRBD2|TRBV6-5|-
CASSYLGLDEQYF
>-|TRBV4-1|once
CASSQWAGGAANEKLFF
>TRBD2|TRBV7-2|-
CASSFQGLATGELFF
>-|TRBV2|-
CASSESGVGSDTEAFF
>-|TRBV30|-
CAWSVRGGAFYEQYF
>TRBD2|TRBV27|few
CASSRSGGSSYNEQFF
>-|TRBV30|few
CAWSQLGAGLNTEAFF
>TRBD2|TRBV5-6|-
CASSLVSGRANTGELFF